The 7 T cell receptor beta chains in this list originate from one sample, sequenced in a study of glioma-infiltrating T cells. TCR alpha and beta CDR3 regions were amplified from RNA using iRepertoire nested multiplex PCR. MiXCR, run by TCRdb on the multiplex PCR reads, gives a single entry per CDR3 protein. The repertoire includes around 120,000 distinct CDR3 sequences, around a quarter of them detected once, and over 25% sits in the top ten. The source material was glioma tissue, nonneoplastic brain tissue, or PBMCs (not recorded which). The receptors derive from a human donor with low-grade glioma or glioblastoma, undergoing nonglioma brain surgery, or in good health (not recorded which).

This clonotype turned up a few times. This chain joins TRBV18 and TRBJ1-1; weak D call: TRBD1 (6 bases). The CDR3 loop spans 14 amino acids. CDR1 KGHSH and CDR2 LQKENI come from the germline V gene. V was clipped by 2 bases and J by 7 bases, with 14 bases between them. As DNA, the CDR3 is TGTGCCAGCTCACCAACAGGGTCGGACATTGAAGCTTTCTTT. Its translation: CASSPTGSDIEAFF.

The chain links TRBV20-1 to TRBJ1-1; TRBD1 matches 8 bases. Germline-derived CDR1 and CDR2 are DFQATT and SNEGSKA (reference sequence). The CDR3 length is 16 residues. V was clipped by 3 bases and J by 4 bases; unmatched bases: 13. CDR3 loop: CSASYRGWAAGTEAFF. The DNA of the CDR3 is TGCAGTGCTAGCTACAGGGGGTGGGCGGCGGGCACTGAAGCTTTCTTT.

The table lists this clonotype with many counts. The chain uses TRBV27 and TRBJ1-5; D call uncertain. The length of the CDR3 is 13 residues. Trimming stripped 5 bases from V and 6 bases from J, with 11 bases between. Germline-derived CDR1 and CDR2 are MNHEY and SMNVEV (reference sequence). The chain's CDR3 is CASSPRMGQPQHF. CDR3 nucleotide sequence: TGTGCCAGCAGTCCGCGAATGGGTCAGCCCCAGCATTTT.

On this clonotype itself: A much larger clone differs by one base, so this may be a read error. The chain combines TRBV6-1 with TRBJ1-1; possible D gene TRBD1, 5 bases. Germline V lookup: CDR1 MNHNS, CDR2 SASEGT. The V end lost 6 bases, the J end lost 11 bases, and 19 bases lay between the germline ends. This CDR3 comprises 13 residues. As DNA, the CDR3 is TGTGCCAGCAGGCGGGACGGGGCTCAGGAGGCTTTCTTT. Translating gives CASRRDGAQEAFF.

Comment on this clonotype: A much bigger clone sits one base away, suggesting this may be a read error. The chain links TRBV7-9 to TRBJ2-1; 10 positions match TRBD2. The CDR3 loop spans 15 amino acids. Germline values: CDR1 SEHNR, CDR2 FQNEAQ (reference sequence). The CDR3 reads CVSSLESGGADEQFF. The DNA of the CDR3 is TGTGTCAGCAGCCTCGAAAGCGGGGGGGCGGATGAGCAGTTCTTC.

This clonotype was seen just once. This sequence joins TRBV6-6 and TRBJ2-7; D is possibly TRBD1 (6 bases). Trimming cost V 10 bases and J 0 bases, with 16 bases left between them. Germline values: CDR1 MNHNY, CDR2 SVGAGI (reference sequence). This CDR3 spans 14 amino acids. CDR3 bases: TGTGCCACCGCCCAGGGGTTCAGCTCCTACGAGCAGTACGTC. This translates into CATAQGFSSYEQYV.

The V call is TRBV7-9, the J call TRBJ2-3, with 8 bases fitting TRBD2. Germline CDR1 reads SEHNR; CDR2 reads FQNEAQ (reference sequence). The V gene end was trimmed by 5 bases and the J gene end by 1 base; junction bases not matched to a gene: 2. CDR3 length: 14 amino acids. CDR3 sequence reads: CASSPGGGTDTQYF. Here the CDR3 DNA reads TGTGCCAGCAGCCCCGGGGGGGGCACAGATACGCAGTATTTT. Looking up the rest from reference TRBV7-9 and TRBJ2-3 gives the full variable domain: DTGVSQNPRHKITKRGQNVTFRCDPISEHNRLYWYRQTLGQGPEFLTYFQNEAQLEKSRLLSDRFSAERPKGSFSTLEIQRTEQGDSAMYLCASSPGGGTDTQYFGPGTRLTVL.